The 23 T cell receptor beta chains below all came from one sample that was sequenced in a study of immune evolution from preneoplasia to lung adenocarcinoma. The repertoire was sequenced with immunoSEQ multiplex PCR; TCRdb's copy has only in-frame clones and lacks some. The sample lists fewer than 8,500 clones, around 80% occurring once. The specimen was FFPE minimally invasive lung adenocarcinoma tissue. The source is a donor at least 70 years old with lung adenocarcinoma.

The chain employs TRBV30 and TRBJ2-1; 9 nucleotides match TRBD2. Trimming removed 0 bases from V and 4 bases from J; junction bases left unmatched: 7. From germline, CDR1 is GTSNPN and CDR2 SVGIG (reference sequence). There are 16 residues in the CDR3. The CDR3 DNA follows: TGTGCCTGGAGTGTTCCCGGGCTAGCGGGATACAATGAGCAGTTCTTC. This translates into CAWSVPGLAGYNEQFF.

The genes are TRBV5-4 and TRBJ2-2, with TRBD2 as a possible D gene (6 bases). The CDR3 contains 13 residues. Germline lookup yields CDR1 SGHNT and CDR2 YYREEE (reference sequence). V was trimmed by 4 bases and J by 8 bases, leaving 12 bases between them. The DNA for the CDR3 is TGTGCCAGCAGCCTTGCGGGAACAGGGGAGCTGTTTTTT. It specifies CASSLAGTGELFF.

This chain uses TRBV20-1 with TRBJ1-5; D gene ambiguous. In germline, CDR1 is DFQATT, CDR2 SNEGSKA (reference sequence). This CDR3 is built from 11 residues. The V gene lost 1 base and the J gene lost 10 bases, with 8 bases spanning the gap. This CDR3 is CSARAEGPQHF. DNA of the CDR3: TGCAGTGCTAGAGCCGAAGGCCCCCAGCATTTT.

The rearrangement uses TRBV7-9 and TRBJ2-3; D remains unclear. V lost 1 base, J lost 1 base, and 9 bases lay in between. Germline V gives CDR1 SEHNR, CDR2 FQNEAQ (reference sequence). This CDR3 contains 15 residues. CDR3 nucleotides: TGTGCCAGCAGCTTAGATACGGTAGGCACAGATACGCAGTATTTT. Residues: CASSLDTVGTDTQYF.

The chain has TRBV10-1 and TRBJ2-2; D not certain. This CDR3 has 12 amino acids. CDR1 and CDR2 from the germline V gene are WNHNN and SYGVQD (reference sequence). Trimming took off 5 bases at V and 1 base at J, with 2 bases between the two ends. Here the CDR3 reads CASSQNTGELFF. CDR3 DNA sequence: TGCGCCAGCAGTCAGAACACCGGGGAGCTGTTTTTT.

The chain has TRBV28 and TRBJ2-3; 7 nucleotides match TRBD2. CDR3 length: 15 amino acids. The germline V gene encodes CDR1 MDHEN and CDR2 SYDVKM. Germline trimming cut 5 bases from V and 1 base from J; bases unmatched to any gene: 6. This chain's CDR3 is CASSRAGDRTDTQYF. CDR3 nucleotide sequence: TGTGCCAGCAGTCGCGCGGGAGATCGCACAGATACGCAGTATTTT.

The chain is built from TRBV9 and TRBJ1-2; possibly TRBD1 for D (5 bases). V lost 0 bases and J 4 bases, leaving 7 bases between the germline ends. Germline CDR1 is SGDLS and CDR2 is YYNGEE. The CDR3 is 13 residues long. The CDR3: CASSVDQGYGYTF. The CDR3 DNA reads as TGTGCCAGCAGCGTAGACCAGGGCTATGGCTACACCTTC.

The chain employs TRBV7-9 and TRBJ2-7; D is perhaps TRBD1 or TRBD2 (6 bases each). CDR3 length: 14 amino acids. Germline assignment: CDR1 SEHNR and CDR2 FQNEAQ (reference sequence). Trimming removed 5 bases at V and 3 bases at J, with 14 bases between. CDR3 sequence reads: CASSQTGGGYEQYF. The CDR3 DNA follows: TGTGCCAGCAGCCAAACCGGGGGCGGCTACGAGCAGTACTTC.

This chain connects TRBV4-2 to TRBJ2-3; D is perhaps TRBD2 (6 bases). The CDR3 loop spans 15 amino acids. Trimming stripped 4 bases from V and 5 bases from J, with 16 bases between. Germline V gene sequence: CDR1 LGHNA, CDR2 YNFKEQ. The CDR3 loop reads CASSLPPGVKDTQYF. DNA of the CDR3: TGTGCCAGCAGCCTACCCCCGGGGGTTAAAGATACGCAGTATTTT.

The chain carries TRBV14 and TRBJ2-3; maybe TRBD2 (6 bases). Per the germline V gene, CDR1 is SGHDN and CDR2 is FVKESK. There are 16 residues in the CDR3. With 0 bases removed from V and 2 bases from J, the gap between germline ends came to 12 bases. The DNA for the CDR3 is TGTGCCAGCAGCCAAGAAGGAGGGGTGATCACAGATACGCAGTATTTT. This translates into CASSQEGGVITDTQYF.

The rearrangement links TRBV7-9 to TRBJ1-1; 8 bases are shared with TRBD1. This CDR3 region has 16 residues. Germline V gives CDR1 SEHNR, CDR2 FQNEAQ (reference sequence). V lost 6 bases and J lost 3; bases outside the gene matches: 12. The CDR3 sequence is CASRPPTGVVDTEAFF. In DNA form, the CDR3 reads TGTGCCAGCAGACCACCGACAGGGGTCGTGGACACTGAAGCTTTCTTT.

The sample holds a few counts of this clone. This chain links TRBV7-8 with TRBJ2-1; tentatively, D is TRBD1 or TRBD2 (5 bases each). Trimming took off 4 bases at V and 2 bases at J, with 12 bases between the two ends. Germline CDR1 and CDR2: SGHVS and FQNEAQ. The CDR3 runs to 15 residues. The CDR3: CASSSTGTAYNEQFF. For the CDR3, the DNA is TGTGCCAGCAGCTCCACCGGGACGGCCTACAATGAGCAGTTCTTC.

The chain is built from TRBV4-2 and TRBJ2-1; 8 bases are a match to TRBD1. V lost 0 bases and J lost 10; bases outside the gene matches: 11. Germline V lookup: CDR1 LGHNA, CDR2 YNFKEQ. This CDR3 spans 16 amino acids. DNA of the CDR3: TGTGCCAGCAGCCAAGATCAGGTCTCAGGGGGCGGGGAGCAGTTCTTC. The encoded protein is CASSQDQVSGGGEQFF.

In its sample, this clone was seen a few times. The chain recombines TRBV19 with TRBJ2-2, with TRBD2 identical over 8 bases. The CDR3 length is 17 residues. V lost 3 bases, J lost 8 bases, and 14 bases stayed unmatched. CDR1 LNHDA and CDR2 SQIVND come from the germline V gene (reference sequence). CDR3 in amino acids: CASSMGWTSSGGGELFF. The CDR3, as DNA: TGTGCCAGTAGTATGGGATGGACTAGCAGCGGTGGTGGGGAGCTGTTTTTT.

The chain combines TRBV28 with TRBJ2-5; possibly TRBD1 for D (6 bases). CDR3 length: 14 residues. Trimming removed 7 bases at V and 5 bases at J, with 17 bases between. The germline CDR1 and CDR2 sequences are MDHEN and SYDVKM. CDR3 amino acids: CASNLRGAWETQYF. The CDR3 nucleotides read TGTGCCAGCAATCTCAGGGGCGCATGGGAGACCCAGTACTTC.

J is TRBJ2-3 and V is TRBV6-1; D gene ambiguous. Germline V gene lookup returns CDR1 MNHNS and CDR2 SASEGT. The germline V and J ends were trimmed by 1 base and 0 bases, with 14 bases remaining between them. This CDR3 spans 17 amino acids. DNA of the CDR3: TGTGCCAGCAGTGAAGAACCCTGGCTCGACAGCACAGATACGCAGTATTTT. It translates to CASSEEPWLDSTDTQYF.

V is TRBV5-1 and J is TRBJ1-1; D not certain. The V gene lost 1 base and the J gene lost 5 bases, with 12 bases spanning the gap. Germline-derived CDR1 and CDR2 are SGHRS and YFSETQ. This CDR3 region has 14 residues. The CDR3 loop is CASSLTSSWTEAFF. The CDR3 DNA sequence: TGCGCCAGCAGCTTGACTAGCTCCTGGACTGAAGCTTTCTTT.

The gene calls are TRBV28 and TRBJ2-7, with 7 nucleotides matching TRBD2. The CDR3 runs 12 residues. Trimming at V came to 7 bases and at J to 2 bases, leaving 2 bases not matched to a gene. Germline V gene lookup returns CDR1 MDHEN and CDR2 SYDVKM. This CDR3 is CASKREPYEQYF. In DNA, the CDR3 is TGTGCCAGCAAGCGGGAACCCTACGAGCAGTACTTC.

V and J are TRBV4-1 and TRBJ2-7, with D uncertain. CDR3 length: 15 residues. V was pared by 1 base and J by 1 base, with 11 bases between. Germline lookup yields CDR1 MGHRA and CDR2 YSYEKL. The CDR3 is CASSQGSTPSYEQYF. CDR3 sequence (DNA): TGCGCCAGCAGCCAAGGGTCAACCCCATCCTACGAGCAGTACTTC.

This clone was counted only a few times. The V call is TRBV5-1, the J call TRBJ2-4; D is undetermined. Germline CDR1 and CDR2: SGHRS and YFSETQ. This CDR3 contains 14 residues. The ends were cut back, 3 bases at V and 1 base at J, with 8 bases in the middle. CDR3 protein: CASSYDFAKNIQYF. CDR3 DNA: TGCGCCAGCAGCTACGATTTTGCCAAAAACATTCAGTACTTC.

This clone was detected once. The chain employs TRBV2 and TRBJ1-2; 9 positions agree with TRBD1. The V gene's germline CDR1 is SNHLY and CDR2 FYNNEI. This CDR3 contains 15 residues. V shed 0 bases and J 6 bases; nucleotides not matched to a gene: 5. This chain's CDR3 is CASSEAPGQGDGYTF. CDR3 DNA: TGTGCCAGCAGTGAAGCCCCGGGACAGGGAGATGGCTACACCTTC. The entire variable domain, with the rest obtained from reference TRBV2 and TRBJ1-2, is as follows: EPEVTQTPSHQVTQMGQEVILRCVPISNHLYFYWYRQILGQKVEFLVSFYNNEISEKSEIFDDQFSVERPDGSNFTLKIRSTKLEDSAMYFCASSEAPGQGDGYTFGSGTRLTVV.

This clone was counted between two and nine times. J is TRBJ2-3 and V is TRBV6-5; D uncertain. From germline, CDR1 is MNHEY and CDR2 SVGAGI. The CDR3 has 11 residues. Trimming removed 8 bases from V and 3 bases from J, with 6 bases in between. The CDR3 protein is CASQRTDTQYF. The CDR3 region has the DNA TGTGCCAGCCAGCGAACAGATACGCAGTATTTT.

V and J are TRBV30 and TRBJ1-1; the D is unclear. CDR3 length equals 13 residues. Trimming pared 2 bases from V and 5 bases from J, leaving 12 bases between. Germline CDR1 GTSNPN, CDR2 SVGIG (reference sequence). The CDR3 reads CAWSPEAVTEAFF. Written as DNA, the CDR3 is TGTGCCTGGAGTCCGGAAGCAGTTACTGAAGCTTTCTTT. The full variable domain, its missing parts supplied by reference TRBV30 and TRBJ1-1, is SQTIHQWPATLVQPVGSPLSLECTVEGTSNPNLYWYRQAAGRGLQLLFYSVGIGQISSEVPQNLSASRPQDRQFILSSKKLLLSDSGFYLCAWSPEAVTEAFFGQGTRLTVV.